This TCR beta chain was sequenced in a study of T-cell reconstitution after alpha-beta-depleted transplantation in children. This CDR3 contains 13 residues. The V gene end was trimmed by 5 bases and the J gene end by 5 bases; junction bases not matched to a gene: 2. Germline-derived CDR1 and CDR2 are SGHAT and FQDESV (reference sequence). Molecular barcoding with unique molecular identifiers was used for the TCRbeta library. TCRdb used MiXCR to reprocess the PCR reads, holding one entry per CDR3 protein. The sample lists roughly 350,000 distinct CDR3 sequences, about a tenth occurring once. This clonotype was found many times.

This clonotype originated in a human donor who donated a stem cell graft to a child with acute lymphoblastic leukemia. This sample comprised PBMCs from the stem cell graft donor, obtained from the stem cell graft. The rearrangement links TRBV11-1 to TRBJ2-7; the match to TRBD1 covers 11 bases. The CDR3 DNA reads as TGTGCCAGCAGCCAGGACAGGGGGCACGAGCAGTACTTC. Its translation: CASSQDRGHEQYF. The full variable domain, with the rest looked up from reference TRBV11-1 and TRBJ2-7, is EAEVAQSPRYKITEKSQAVAFWCDPISGHATLYWYRQILGQGPELLVQFQDESVVDDSQLPKDRFSAERLKGVDSTLKIQPAELGDSAMYLCASSQDRGHEQYFGPGTRLTVT.